The sequence of this TCR beta chain was determined in a study of T cell responses to AZD1222 COVID-19 vaccine. A note on this clone: Its antigen is unknown.

Study results and caveats: Repertoires were sampled only after the peak T cell response.

The method was immunoSEQ multiplex PCR; TCRdb's version includes in-frame clones alone and lacks a portion of them. The sample has some 130,000 clones; 75% to 95% are singletons. The clonotype was recovered from an adult who received the AZD1222 COVID-19 vaccine. Sequenced here: peripheral blood, sampled 28 days after the second AZD1222 dose.

CDR3 region: CASSPRGQSLNQPQHF. The CDR3 nucleotides are TGTGCCAGCAGCCCCCGGGGACAGTCACTCAATCAGCCCCAGCATTTT. The genes are TRBV7-2 and TRBJ1-5, with TRBD1 matching over 7 bases. V was pared by 5 bases and J by 3 bases, with 10 bases of the junction left unmatched. This CDR3 is 16 amino acids long. Looked up from germline, CDR1 is SGHTA and CDR2 is FQGNSA.